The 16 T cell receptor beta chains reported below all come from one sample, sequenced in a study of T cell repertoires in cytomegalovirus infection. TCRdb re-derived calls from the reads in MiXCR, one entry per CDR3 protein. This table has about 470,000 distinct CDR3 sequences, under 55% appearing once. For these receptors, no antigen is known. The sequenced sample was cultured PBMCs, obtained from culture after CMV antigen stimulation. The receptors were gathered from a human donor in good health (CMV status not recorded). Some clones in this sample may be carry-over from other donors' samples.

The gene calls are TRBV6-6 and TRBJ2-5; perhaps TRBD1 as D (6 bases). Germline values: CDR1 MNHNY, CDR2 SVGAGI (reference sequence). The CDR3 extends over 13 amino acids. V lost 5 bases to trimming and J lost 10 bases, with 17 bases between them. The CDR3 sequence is CASSGLTGLVQYF. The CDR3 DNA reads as TGTGCCAGCAGTGGATTGACAGGCTTGGTCCAGTACTTC.

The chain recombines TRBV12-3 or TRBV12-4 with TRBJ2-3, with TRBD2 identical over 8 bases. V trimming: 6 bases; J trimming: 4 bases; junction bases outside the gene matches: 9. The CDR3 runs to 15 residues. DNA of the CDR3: TGTGCCAGCAGCCCGACTAGCGCCCAGGCAGATACGCAGTATTTT. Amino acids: CASSPTSAQADTQYF.

The CDR3 region is CASSLRRAKGMPNTGELFF. The DNA for the CDR3 is TGTGCCAGCAGCTTAAGAAGAGCCAAAGGCATGCCGAACACCGGGGAGCTGTTTTTT. The V and J genes are TRBV7-6 and TRBJ2-2; D is ambiguous. This CDR3 has 19 amino acids. V was cut by 2 bases and J by 0 bases, with 19 bases left in between. Germline values: CDR1 SGHVS, CDR2 FNYEAQ.

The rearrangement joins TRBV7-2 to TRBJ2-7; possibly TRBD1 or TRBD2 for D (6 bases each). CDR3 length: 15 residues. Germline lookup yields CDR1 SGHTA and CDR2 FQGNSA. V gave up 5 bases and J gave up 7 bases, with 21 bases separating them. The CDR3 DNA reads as TGTGCCAGCAGCCCAAAGGGGGGCGCTTCGGGGGAGCAGTACTTC. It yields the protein CASSPKGGASGEQYF.

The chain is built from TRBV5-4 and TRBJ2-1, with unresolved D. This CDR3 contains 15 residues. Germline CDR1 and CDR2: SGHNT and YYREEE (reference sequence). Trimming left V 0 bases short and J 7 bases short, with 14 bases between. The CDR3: CASSLAWTPGNEQFF. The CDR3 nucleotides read TGTGCCAGCAGCTTGGCTTGGACCCCCGGAAATGAGCAGTTCTTC.

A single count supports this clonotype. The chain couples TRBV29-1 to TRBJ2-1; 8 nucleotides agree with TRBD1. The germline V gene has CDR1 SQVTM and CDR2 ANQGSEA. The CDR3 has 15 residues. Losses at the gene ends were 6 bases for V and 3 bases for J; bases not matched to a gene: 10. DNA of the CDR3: TGCAGCGTGGCGCCCCCGGACAGGGTCTACAATGAGCAGTTCTTC. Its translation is CSVAPPDRVYNEQFF.

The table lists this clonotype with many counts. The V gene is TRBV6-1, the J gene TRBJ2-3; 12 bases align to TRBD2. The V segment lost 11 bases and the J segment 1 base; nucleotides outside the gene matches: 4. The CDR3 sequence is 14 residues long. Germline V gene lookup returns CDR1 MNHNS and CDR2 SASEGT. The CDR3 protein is CAARTSGGTDTQYF. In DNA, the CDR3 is TGTGCCGCTAGGACTAGCGGGGGCACAGATACGCAGTATTTT.

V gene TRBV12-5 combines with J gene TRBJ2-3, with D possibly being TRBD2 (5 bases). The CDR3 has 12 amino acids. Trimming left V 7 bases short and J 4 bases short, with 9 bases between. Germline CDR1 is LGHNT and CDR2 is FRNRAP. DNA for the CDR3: TGTGCTAGTGCGGGGATAGCAGATACGCAGTATTTT. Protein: CASAGIADTQYF.

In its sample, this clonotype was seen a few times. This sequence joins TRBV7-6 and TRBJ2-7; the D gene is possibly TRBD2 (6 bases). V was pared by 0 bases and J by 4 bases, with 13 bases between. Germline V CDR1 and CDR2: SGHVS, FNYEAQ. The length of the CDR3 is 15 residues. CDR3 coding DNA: TGTGCCAGCAGCTTAGCGGCCGGGACTTATTACGAGCAGTACTTC. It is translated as CASSLAAGTYYEQYF. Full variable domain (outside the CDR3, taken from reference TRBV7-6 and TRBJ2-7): GAGVSQSPRYKVTKRGQDVALRCDPISGHVSLYWYRQALGQGPEFLTYFNYEAQQDKSGLPNDRFSAERPEGSISTLTIQRTEQRDSAMYRCASSLAAGTYYEQYFGPGTRLTVT.

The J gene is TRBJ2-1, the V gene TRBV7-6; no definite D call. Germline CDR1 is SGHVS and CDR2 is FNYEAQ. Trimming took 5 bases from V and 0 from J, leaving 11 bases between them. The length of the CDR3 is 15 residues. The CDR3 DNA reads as TGTGCCAGCAGCAAGGATGGTAGCTCCTACAATGAGCAGTTCTTC. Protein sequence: CASSKDGSSYNEQFF.

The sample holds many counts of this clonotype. CDR3 sequence reads: CASKAAPNTGELFF. As DNA, the CDR3 is TGTGCCAGTAAAGCCGCACCGAACACCGGGGAGCTGTTTTTT. V is TRBV6-1 and J is TRBJ2-2; D uncertain. This CDR3 region has 14 residues. The V and J ends lost 9 bases and 0 bases respectively, with 11 bases between them. Germline values: CDR1 MNHNS, CDR2 SASEGT.

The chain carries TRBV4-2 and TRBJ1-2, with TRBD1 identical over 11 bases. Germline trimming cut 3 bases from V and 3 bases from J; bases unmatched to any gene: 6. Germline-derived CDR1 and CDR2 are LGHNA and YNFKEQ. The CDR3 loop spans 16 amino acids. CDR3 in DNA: TGTGCCAGCAGCCAGCGGACAGGGGGCGCAGACTATGGCTACACCTTC. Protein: CASSQRTGGADYGYTF.

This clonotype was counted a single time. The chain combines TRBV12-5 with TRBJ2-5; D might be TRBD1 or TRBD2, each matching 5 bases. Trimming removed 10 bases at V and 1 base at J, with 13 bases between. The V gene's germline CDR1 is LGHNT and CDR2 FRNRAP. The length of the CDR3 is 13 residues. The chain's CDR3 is CAITRGTQETQYF. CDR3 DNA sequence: TGTGCTATTACTAGGGGCACCCAAGAGACCCAGTACTTC.

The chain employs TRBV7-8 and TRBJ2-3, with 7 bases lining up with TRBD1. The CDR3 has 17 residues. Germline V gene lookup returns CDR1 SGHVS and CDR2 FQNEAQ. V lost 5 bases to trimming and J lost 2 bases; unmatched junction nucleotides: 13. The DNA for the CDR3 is TGTGCCAGCAGCCCCGTGCGGACAGGCCACATCACAGATACGCAGTATTTT. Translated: CASSPVRTGHITDTQYF.

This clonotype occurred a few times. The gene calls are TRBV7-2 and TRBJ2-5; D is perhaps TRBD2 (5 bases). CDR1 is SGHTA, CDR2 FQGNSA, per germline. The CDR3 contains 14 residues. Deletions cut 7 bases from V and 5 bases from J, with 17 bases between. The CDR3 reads CASMDGIPGETQYF. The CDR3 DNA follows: TGTGCCAGCATGGACGGGATTCCTGGGGAGACCCAGTACTTC.

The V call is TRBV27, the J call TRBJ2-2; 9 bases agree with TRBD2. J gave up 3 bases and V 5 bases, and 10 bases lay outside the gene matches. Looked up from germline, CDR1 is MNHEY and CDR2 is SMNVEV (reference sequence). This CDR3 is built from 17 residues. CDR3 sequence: CASSPGLLAGHTGELFF. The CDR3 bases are TGTGCCAGCAGTCCCGGTCTGCTAGCGGGGCACACCGGGGAGCTGTTTTTT.